This TCR beta chain came from a study of CD8 T cells in ankylosing spondylitis. The study's findings and limits: Disease-linked clones bore a CD8+ phenotype and were relatively rare in peripheral blood. A TCR beta motif made of eight highly homologous variants seemed typical of ankylosing spondylitis blood. Matched synovial fluid from ankylosing spondylitis patients was reported to be enriched for disease-linked clones.

Quantitative barcoded 5'-RACE was used to prepare TCR beta libraries. A single record per CDR3 protein comes from TCRdb applying MiXCR to the 5' RACE reads. The sample yields around 770,000 distinct CDR3 sequences, around 19% seen once. The CDR3 extends over 13 amino acids. Germline V lookup: CDR1 DFQATT, CDR2 SNEGSKA (reference sequence). Trimming removed 6 bases at V and 9 bases at J, with 18 bases between. In this sample, this clonotype turned up a few times. Antigen specificity is unknown. This clonotype was sampled from a male donor with ankylosing spondylitis. The chain uses TRBV20-1 and TRBJ2-1; D is possibly TRBD1 (5 bases). Sequenced: blood, either unsorted or a sorted T cell fraction (not recorded which). CDR3 DNA: TGCAGTGCCGACCTTGGCAGGGTGGGTGAGCAGTTCTTC. It encodes CSADLGRVGEQFF.